This passage covers 28 T cell receptor beta chains from one sample sequenced in a study of T cell repertoires in cytomegalovirus infection. TCRdb re-called the reads with MiXCR, one entry per CDR3 protein. The data contain over 200,000 distinct CDR3 sequences, approximately 14% of them singletons. The sample taken for sequencing was PBMCs. The receptors shown here come from a human donor in good health (CMV status not recorded). Some clones in this sample may be carry-over from other donors' samples.

J is TRBJ2-2 and V is TRBV29-1; D uncertain. V lost 5 bases and J lost 3, with 13 bases in between. Per germline, CDR1 SQVTM and CDR2 ANQGSEA. The CDR3 consists of 14 residues. The CDR3 DNA follows: TGCAGCGTTCAACAGTCCATTGACACCGGGGAGCTGTTTTTT. Its protein product is CSVQQSIDTGELFF.

This chain links TRBV12-3 or TRBV12-4 with TRBJ1-2; D might be TRBD1 (5 bases). The length of the CDR3 is 13 residues. The V end was cut by 4 bases, the J end by 7 bases, with 13 bases between. The CDR3: CASSWGGEGGYTF. CDR3 DNA: TGTGCCAGCAGTTGGGGGGGAGAGGGTGGCTACACCTTC.

In its sample, this clonotype was seen many times. The CDR3 reads CASSYGQTYEQYF. For the CDR3, the DNA is TGCGCCAGCAGCTATGGACAGACCTACGAGCAGTACTTC. V usage is TRBV4-1 and J usage is TRBJ2-7; possibly TRBD1 for D (6 bases). Deletions cut 5 bases from V and 2 bases from J, with 10 bases between. CDR1 MGHRA and CDR2 YSYEKL come from the germline V gene. The CDR3 sequence is 13 residues long.

This chain joins TRBV20-1 and TRBJ2-3, with TRBD2 identical over 8 bases. From germline, CDR1 is DFQATT and CDR2 SNEGSKA (reference sequence). Unmatched junction bases numbered 21, after V lost 2 bases and J lost 14 bases. This CDR3 is 16 amino acids long. The CDR3, as DNA: TGCAGTGCTAGAAGCTCGGGGGGGAGGGGGGCTGATACGGGGTATTTT. Its protein is CSARSSGGRGADTGYF.

In this sample, this clonotype turned up a few times. The rearrangement joins TRBV12-3 or TRBV12-4 to TRBJ1-5; the D gene is possibly TRBD1 (5 bases). Trimming took off 6 bases at V and 4 bases at J, with 19 bases between the two ends. The CDR3 sequence is 16 residues long. Here the CDR3 DNA reads TGTGCCAGCAGCCCGCGTGGGGGAGCCTCGAATCAGCCCCAGCATTTT. Its translation is CASSPRGGASNQPQHF.

This clonotype has more than one count but fewer than ten. The V call is TRBV5-5, the J call TRBJ1-1, with D unclear. This CDR3 is 13 amino acids long. Trimming removed 0 bases from V and 3 bases from J, with 6 bases in between. Looked up from germline, CDR1 is SGHKS and CDR2 is YYEKEE (reference sequence). The CDR3 bases are TGTGCCAGCAGCTTGGTCCATCACACTGAAGCTTTCTTT. This translates into CASSLVHHTEAFF.

This clonotype was observed a few times. CDR3 DNA: TGCAGTGCTAGCCCGGAGGCTGCGAATGAAAAACTGTTTTTT. The encoded protein is CSASPEAANEKLFF. The rearrangement links TRBV20-1 to TRBJ1-4, with no clear D. CDR1 is DFQATT and CDR2 is SNEGSKA in the germline V gene (reference sequence). With 3 bases removed from V and 5 bases from J, the gap between germline ends came to 13 bases. This CDR3 contains 14 residues.

The sample holds many counts of this clonotype. The V gene is TRBV7-8, the J gene TRBJ2-7, with TRBD2 matching 10 bases. Germline CDR1 SGHVS, CDR2 FQNEAQ. Unmatched junction bases numbered 4, after V lost 4 bases and J lost 4 bases. The CDR3 totals 14 residues. CDR3 sequence reads: CASSSSGGPYEQYF. CDR3 DNA: TGTGCCAGCAGCTCTAGCGGGGGACCGTACGAGCAGTACTTC.

This clonotype was recorded many times. This chain links TRBV7-9 with TRBJ2-1; TRBD2 matches at 7 bases. Trimming cost V 0 bases and J 4 bases; bases outside gene matches: 9. The CDR3 sequence is 17 residues long. Germline V gene sequence: CDR1 SEHNR, CDR2 FQNEAQ (reference sequence). DNA of the CDR3: TGTGCCAGCAGCTTAGCGAGGGCTGGGGACTATTACAATGAGCAGTTCTTC. Its protein is CASSLARAGDYYNEQFF.

This clonotype was detected ten times or more. The chain couples TRBV7-6 to TRBJ2-7; D may be TRBD1 (6 bases). Looked up from germline, CDR1 is SGHVS and CDR2 is FNYEAQ. The CDR3 contains 13 residues. Trimming pared 4 bases from V and 2 bases from J, leaving 9 bases between. The CDR3 coding sequence is TGTGCCAGCAGCTGGGACAAGACCTACGAGCAGTACTTC. This encodes CASSWDKTYEQYF.

This clonotype occurred many times. V is TRBV28 and J is TRBJ2-4; D is undetermined. CDR1 is MDHEN, CDR2 SYDVKM, per germline. The V end lost 7 bases, the J end lost 0 bases, and 7 bases lay between the germline ends. The CDR3 is made up of 13 amino acids. The CDR3 DNA sequence: TGTGCCAGCATGCCCCTAGCCAAAAACATTCAGTACTTC. This sequence encodes CASMPLAKNIQYF.

This clonotype was counted a few times. The chain couples TRBV20-1 to TRBJ2-7; D may be TRBD1 or TRBD2 (5 bases each). The CDR3 has 13 amino acids. V lost 0 bases to trimming and J lost 2 bases, with 8 bases between them. Germline V gives CDR1 DFQATT, CDR2 SNEGSKA (reference sequence). CDR3 protein: CSARERDPYEQYF. The CDR3 DNA reads as TGCAGTGCTAGAGAAAGGGACCCCTACGAGCAGTACTTC.

In this sample, this clonotype turned up many times. The rearrangement joins TRBV6-2 or TRBV6-3 to TRBJ2-6, with D tentatively TRBD2 (6 bases). Looked up from germline, CDR1 is MNHEY and CDR2 is SVGEGT. V lost 6 bases to trimming and J lost 0 bases, with 12 bases between them. The CDR3 is 16 residues long. CDR3 residues: CASSEEEGSGANVLTF. Written as DNA, the CDR3 is TGTGCCAGCAGCGAGGAGGAGGGCTCTGGGGCCAACGTCCTGACTTTC.

This clonotype was seen many times. V usage is TRBV27 and J usage is TRBJ2-3; D remains ambiguous. Germline V gives CDR1 MNHEY, CDR2 SMNVEV (reference sequence). Trimming took off 4 bases at V and 4 bases at J, with 9 bases between the two ends. The CDR3 is made up of 13 amino acids. The CDR3: CASSSARADTQYF. In nucleotides, the CDR3 is TGTGCCAGCAGTTCCGCCCGGGCAGATACGCAGTATTTT.

The chain employs TRBV7-9 and TRBJ2-7; weak D call: TRBD2 (5 bases). Germline lookup yields CDR1 SEHNR and CDR2 FQNEAQ (reference sequence). V lost 3 bases and J lost 4, with 16 bases in between. The CDR3 runs 15 residues. In DNA form, the CDR3 reads TGTGCCAGCAGCTTCGAAACGAGGGCCGGGTACGAGCAGTACTTC. It yields the protein CASSFETRAGYEQYF. Full variable domain (outside the CDR3, taken from reference TRBV7-9 and TRBJ2-7): DTGVSQNPRHKITKRGQNVTFRCDPISEHNRLYWYRQTLGQGPEFLTYFQNEAQLEKSRLLSDRFSAERPKGSFSTLEIQRTEQGDSAMYLCASSFETRAGYEQYFGPGTRLTVT.

This clonotype was detected many times. The chain employs TRBV11-3 and TRBJ2-3; D is ambiguous. Germline loops: CDR1 SGHNT, CDR2 YENEEA. V lost 6 bases, J lost 3 bases, and 7 bases lay in between. The CDR3 consists of 12 residues. In DNA form, the CDR3 reads TGTGCCAGCAGTAGCAGGACAGATACGCAGTATTTT. It yields the protein CASSSRTDTQYF.

V usage is TRBV28 and J usage is TRBJ1-2; TRBD1 is a possible D gene (6 bases). V shed 3 bases and J shed 2 bases, with 10 bases lying between them. This CDR3 spans 14 amino acids. CDR1 is MDHEN, CDR2 SYDVKM, per germline. The CDR3 sequence: CASSFEDRNYGYTF. As DNA, the CDR3 is TGTGCCAGCAGTTTTGAGGACAGAAACTATGGCTACACCTTC.

This clonotype was detected a few times. The chain is built from TRBV5-4 and TRBJ2-2, with D maybe TRBD1 (8 bases). The CDR3 has 16 amino acids. V was clipped by 3 bases and J by 3 bases, with 15 bases between them. CDR1 and CDR2 from the germline V gene are SGHNT and YYREEE (reference sequence). DNA of the CDR3: TGTGCCAGCAGCTCTGGGGGGGGACAGGACACCGGGGAGCTGTTTTTT. This sequence encodes CASSSGGGQDTGELFF.

The chain is built from TRBV5-1 and TRBJ2-5, with TRBD2 matching 7 bases. This CDR3 is built from 15 residues. The germline V gene has CDR1 SGHRS and CDR2 YFSETQ. The V segment lost 4 bases and the J segment 2 bases; nucleotides outside the gene matches: 8. The CDR3 protein is CASSVPAGSQETQYF. CDR3 DNA sequence: TGCGCCAGCAGCGTGCCAGCGGGGAGTCAAGAGACCCAGTACTTC.

This clonotype was seen many times. The V gene is TRBV7-9, the J gene TRBJ2-1; the D gene is possibly TRBD2 (6 bases). Between the trimmed V and J ends, which lost 7 bases and 3 bases, there was a span of 13 bases. The CDR3 contains 14 residues. Germline V lookup: CDR1 SEHNR, CDR2 FQNEAQ (reference sequence). In DNA, the CDR3 is TGTGCCAGCACCATAGCGGAGTTCTACAATGAGCAGTTCTTC. This codes for CASTIAEFYNEQFF.

J is TRBJ2-5 and V is TRBV29-1; D ambiguous. V dropped 7 bases and J dropped 2 bases, with 11 bases sitting between them. CDR1 is SQVTM and CDR2 is ANQGSEA in the germline V gene. The CDR3 spans 12 residues. CDR3 sequence (DNA): TGCAGCGCCGGCACACTTCAAGAGACCCAGTACTTC. Its protein product is CSAGTLQETQYF.

Ten or more counts support this clonotype. The CDR3, as DNA: TGCGCCAGCAGCCTATCGCGGCAGTTTGGAGCGAATGAGCAGTTCTTC. It is translated as CASSLSRQFGANEQFF. This chain joins TRBV4-3 and TRBJ2-1, with unresolved D. Germline assignment: CDR1 LGHNA and CDR2 YSLEER. CDR3 length equals 16 residues. The V end was cut by 4 bases, the J end by 7 bases, with 20 bases between.

Ten or more counts support this clonotype. CDR3 residues: CASSFPDYQGGTQYF. The CDR3 DNA is TGTGCCAGCAGCTTTCCGGACTATCAGGGGGGGACCCAGTACTTC. The chain couples TRBV7-2 to TRBJ2-5; possible D gene TRBD1, 7 bases. The germline V gene has CDR1 SGHTA and CDR2 FQGNSA. V lost 3 bases, J lost 7 bases, and 18 bases lay in between. This CDR3 comprises 15 residues.

This clonotype was seen many times. The chain combines TRBV7-2 with TRBJ1-1; D call uncertain. V was shortened by 5 bases and J by 1 base, with 8 bases between the two germline ends. The CDR3 covers 13 residues. Germline V CDR1 and CDR2: SGHTA, FQGNSA. DNA for the CDR3: TGTGCCAGCAGCACCTCAAGGAACACTGAAGCTTTCTTT. This gives the protein CASSTSRNTEAFF.

This clonotype has just a few counts. The DNA of the CDR3 is TGTGCCAGCAGCCAAAAAACCTTCGGGACGGGGAGGACTGAAGCTTTCTTT. Its protein product is CASSQKTFGTGRTEAFF. This chain uses TRBV3-1 with TRBJ1-1, with D tentatively TRBD1 (5 bases). The CDR3 has 17 residues. Between the trimmed V and J ends, which lost 2 bases and 5 bases, there was a span of 21 bases. Germline-derived CDR1 and CDR2 are LGHDT and YNNKEL (reference sequence).

This clonotype was observed many times. The V gene is TRBV20-1, the J gene TRBJ1-2, with D unclear. The CDR3 contains 11 residues. V was cut by 2 bases and J by 8 bases, with 9 bases left in between. Per the germline V gene, CDR1 is DFQATT and CDR2 is SNEGSKA (reference sequence). CDR3 in DNA: TGCAGTGCTAGACACTATCCGGGCTACACCTTC. Translation gives CSARHYPGYTF.

This clonotype was seen ten or more times. The chain carries TRBV7-2 and TRBJ1-1; D gene unclear. Trimming shortened V by 5 bases and J by 1 base, and 8 bases separated the two germline ends. The V gene's germline CDR1 is SGHTA and CDR2 FQGNSA. The CDR3 spans 13 residues. The CDR3 here is CASSPRQNTEAFF. In DNA, the CDR3 is TGTGCCAGCAGCCCCCGCCAGAACACTGAAGCTTTCTTT.

This chain joins TRBV4-1 and TRBJ2-1; D tentatively reads TRBD1 or TRBD2 (6 bases each). Germline V gene lookup returns CDR1 MGHRA and CDR2 YSYEKL. Trimming took 4 bases from V and 7 from J, leaving 14 bases between them. This CDR3 contains 14 residues. The CDR3, as DNA: TGCGCCAGCAGCCGGGTGGAGGGGGGAAATGAGCAGTTCTTC. It encodes CASSRVEGGNEQFF.